This T cell receptor (beta chain) was identified during a study of post-analysis software for immune sequencing data. Study as a whole: The cohort encompassed relapsing-remitting, secondary progressive and progressive-relapsing multiple sclerosis disease courses. Whole-study findings and limits: Controls showed lower frequencies than patients for 4 or 5 TRBV segments, and TRBV5-6, TRBV5-1 and TRBV20-1 were among these. Multiple sclerosis patients had significantly lower normalized Chao1 diversity than controls.

Tagging with unique molecular identifiers was a feature of the TCR beta cDNA libraries. A population of roughly 0.85 to 11 million T cells gave rise to approximately 530,000 cDNA molecules. In TCRdb, the PCR reads were re-called with MiXCR into one record per CDR3 protein. In the table there are 350,000 to 500,000 distinct CDR3 sequences, approximately 42% of which are singletons. As to this clonotype: The target antigen is unknown.

Trimming removed 2 bases at V and 4 bases at J, with 17 bases between. Germline-derived CDR1 and CDR2 are MGHRA and YSYEKL. CDR3 size: 16 residues. The sequencing input was blood. The chain links TRBV4-1 to TRBJ2-5, with D possibly TRBD1 on 5 matching bases. The clonotype comes from a girl aged 2 to 10 with multiple sclerosis. CDR3 coding DNA: TGCGCCAGCAGCCAATTCGGGTTGGGGCAAGCAGAGACCCAGTACTTC. Its protein is CASSQFGLGQAETQYF.